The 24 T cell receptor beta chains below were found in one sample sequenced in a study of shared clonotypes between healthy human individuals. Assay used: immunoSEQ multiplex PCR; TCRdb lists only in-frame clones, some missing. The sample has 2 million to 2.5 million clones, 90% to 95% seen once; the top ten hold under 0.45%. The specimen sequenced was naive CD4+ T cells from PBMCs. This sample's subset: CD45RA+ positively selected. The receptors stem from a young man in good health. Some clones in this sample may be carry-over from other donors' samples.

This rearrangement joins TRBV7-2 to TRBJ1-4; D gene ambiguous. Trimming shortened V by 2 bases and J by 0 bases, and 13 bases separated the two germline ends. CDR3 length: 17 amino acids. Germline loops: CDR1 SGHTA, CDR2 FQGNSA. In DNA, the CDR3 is TGTGCCAGCAGCTTAATGGGAACGGCTGCAACTAATGAAAAACTGTTTTTT. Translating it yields CASSLMGTAATNEKLFF.

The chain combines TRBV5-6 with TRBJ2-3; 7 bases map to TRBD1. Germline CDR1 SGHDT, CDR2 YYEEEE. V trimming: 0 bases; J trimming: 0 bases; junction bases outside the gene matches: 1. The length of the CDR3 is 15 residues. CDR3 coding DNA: TGTGCCAGCAGCTTGGACAGGGGCAGCACAGATACGCAGTATTTT. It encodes CASSLDRGSTDTQYF.

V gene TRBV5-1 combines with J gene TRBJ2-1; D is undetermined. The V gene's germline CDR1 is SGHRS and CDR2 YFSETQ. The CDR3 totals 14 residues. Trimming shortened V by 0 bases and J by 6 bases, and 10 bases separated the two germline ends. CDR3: CASSLAIGFNEQFF. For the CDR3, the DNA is TGCGCCAGCAGCTTGGCCATCGGGTTCAATGAGCAGTTCTTC.

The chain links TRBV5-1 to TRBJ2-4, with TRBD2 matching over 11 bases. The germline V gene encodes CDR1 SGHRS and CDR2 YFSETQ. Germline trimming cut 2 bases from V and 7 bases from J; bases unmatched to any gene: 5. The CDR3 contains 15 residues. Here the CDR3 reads CASSLIAGGPNIQYF. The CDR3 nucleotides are TGCGCCAGCAGCTTAATAGCGGGAGGGCCGAACATTCAGTACTTC.

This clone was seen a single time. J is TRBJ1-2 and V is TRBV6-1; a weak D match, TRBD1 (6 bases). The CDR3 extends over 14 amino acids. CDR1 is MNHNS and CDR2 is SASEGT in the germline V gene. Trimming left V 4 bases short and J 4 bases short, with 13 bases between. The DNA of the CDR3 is TGTGCCAGCAGTGCGATGGGGGCGGTCTATGGCTACACCTTC. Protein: CASSAMGAVYGYTF.

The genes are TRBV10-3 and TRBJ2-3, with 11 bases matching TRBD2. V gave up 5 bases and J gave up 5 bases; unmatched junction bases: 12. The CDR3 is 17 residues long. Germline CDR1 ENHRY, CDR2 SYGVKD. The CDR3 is CAISKPRLAGIKDTQYF. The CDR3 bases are TGTGCCATCAGTAAGCCGAGACTAGCGGGAATAAAAGATACGCAGTATTTT.

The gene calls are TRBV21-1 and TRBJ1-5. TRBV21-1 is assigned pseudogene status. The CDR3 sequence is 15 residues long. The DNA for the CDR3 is TGTGCCAGCAGCAAATTGGGAAAGACTAATCAGCCCCAGCATTTT. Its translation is CASSKLGKTNQPQHF.

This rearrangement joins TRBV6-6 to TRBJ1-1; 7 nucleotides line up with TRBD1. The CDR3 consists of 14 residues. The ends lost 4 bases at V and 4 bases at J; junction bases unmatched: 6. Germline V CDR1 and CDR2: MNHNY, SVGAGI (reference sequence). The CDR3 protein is CASSSRQGSTEAFF. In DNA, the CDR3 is TGTGCCAGCAGTTCCCGACAGGGAAGCACTGAAGCTTTCTTT.

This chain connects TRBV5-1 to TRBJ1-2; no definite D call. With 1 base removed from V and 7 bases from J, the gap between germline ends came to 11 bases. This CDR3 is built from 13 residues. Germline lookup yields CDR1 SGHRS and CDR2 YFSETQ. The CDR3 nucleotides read TGCGCCAGCAGCTTGAACGACGGCGGTGGCTACACCTTC. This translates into CASSLNDGGGYTF.

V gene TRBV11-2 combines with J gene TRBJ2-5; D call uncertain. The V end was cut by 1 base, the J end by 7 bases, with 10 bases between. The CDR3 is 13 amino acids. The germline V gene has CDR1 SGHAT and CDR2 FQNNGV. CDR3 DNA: TGTGCCAGCAGCTTAGGCCTAGAAGGGACCCAGTACTTC. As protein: CASSLGLEGTQYF.

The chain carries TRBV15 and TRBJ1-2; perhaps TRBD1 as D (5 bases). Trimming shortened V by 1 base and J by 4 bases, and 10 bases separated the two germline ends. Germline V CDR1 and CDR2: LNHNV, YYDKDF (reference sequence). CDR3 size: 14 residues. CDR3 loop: CATSRVGASYGYTF. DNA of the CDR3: TGTGCCACCAGCAGAGTTGGGGCAAGCTATGGCTACACCTTC. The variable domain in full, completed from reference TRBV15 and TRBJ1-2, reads DAMVIQNPRYQVTQFGKPVTLSCSQTLNHNVMYWYQQKSSQAPKLLFHYYDKDFNNEADTPDNFQSRRPNTSFCFLDIRSPGLGDTAMYLCATSRVGASYGYTFGSGTRLTVV.

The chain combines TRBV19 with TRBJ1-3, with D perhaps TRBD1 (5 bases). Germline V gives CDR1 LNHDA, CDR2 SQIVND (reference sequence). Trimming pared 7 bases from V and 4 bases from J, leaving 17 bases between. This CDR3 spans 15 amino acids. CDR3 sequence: CASTNMRGEGNTIYF. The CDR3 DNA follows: TGTGCCAGTACCAATATGAGGGGCGAGGGAAACACCATATATTTT.

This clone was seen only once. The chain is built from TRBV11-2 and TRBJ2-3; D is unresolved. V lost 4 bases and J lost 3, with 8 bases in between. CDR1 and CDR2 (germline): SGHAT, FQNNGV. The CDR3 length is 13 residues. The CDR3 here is CASSSDVTDTQYF. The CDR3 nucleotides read TGTGCCAGCAGCTCGGACGTGACAGATACGCAGTATTTT.

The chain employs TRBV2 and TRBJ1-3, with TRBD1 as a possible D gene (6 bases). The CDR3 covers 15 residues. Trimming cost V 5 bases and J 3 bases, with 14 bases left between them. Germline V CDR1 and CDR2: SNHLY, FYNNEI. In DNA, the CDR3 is TGTGCCAGCAGTCGGGGGCTAGGGGATGGAAACACCATATATTTT. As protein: CASSRGLGDGNTIYF.

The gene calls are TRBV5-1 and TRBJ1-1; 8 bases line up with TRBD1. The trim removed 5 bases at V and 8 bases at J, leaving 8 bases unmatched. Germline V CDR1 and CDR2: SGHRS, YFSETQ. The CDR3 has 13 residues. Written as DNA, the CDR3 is TGCGCCAGCAGATCCCTACAGGGGGGGGAAGCTTTCTTT. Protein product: CASRSLQGGEAFF.

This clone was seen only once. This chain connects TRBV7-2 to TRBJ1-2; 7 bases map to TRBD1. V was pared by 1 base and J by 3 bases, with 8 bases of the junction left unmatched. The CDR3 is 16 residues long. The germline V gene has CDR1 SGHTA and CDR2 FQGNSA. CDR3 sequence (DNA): TGTGCCAGCAGCTTAGAAGGGAGAGGGGGCGACTATGGCTACACCTTC. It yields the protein CASSLEGRGGDYGYTF.

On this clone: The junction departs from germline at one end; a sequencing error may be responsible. The CDR3 region has the DNA TGTGCCAGTGCCCCCGGCAGACACAATGAGCAATTCTTC. It codes for CASAPGRHNEQFF. The genes are TRBV2 and TRBJ2-1; D is uncertain. Looked up from germline, CDR1 is SNHLY and CDR2 is FYNNEI. The CDR3 consists of 13 residues.

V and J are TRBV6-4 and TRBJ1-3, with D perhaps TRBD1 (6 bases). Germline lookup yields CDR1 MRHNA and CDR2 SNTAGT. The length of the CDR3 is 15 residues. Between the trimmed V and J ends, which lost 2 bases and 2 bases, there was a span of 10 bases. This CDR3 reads CASSDPGGPGNTIYF. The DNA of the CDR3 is TGTGCCAGCAGTGACCCCGGGGGCCCTGGAAACACCATATATTTT.

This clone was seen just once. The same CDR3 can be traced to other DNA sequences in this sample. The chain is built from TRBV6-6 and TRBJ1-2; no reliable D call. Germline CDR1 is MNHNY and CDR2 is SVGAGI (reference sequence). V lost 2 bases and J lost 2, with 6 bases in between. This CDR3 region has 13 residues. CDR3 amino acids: CASSYGGNYGYTF. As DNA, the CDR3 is TGTGCCAGCAGTTACGGAGGAAACTATGGCTACACCTTC.

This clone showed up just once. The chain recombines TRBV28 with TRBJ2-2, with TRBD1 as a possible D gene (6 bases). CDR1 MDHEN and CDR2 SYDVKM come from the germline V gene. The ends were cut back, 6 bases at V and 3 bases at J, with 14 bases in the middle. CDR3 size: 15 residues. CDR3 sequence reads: CASRFDRTDTGELFF. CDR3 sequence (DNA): TGTGCCAGCAGATTTGACAGGACGGACACCGGGGAGCTGTTTTTT.

CDR3 DNA sequence: TGCAGCGTTGACCCTCAAAGAAATGAGCAGTTCTTC. Its translation is CSVDPQRNEQFF. V usage is TRBV29-1 and J usage is TRBJ2-1, with D unclear. Germline CDR1 reads SQVTM; CDR2 reads ANQGSEA. The V end lost 3 bases, the J end lost 7 bases, and 10 bases lay between the germline ends. The CDR3 extends over 12 amino acids.

The DNA for the CDR3 is TGCGCCAGCAGCTCTTCCGGGACAGAGGGAGAGACCCAGTACTTC. This translates into CASSSSGTEGETQYF. This rearrangement joins TRBV5-1 to TRBJ2-5; TRBD1 aligns across 7 bases. This CDR3 contains 15 residues. V dropped 3 bases and J dropped 4; count of bases not matched to a gene: 9. The germline V gene encodes CDR1 SGHRS and CDR2 YFSETQ.

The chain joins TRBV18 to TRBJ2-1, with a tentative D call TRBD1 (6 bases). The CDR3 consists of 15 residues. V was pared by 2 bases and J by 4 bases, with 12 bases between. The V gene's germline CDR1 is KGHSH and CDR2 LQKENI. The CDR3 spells CASSPYLGAYNEQFF. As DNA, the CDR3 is TGTGCCAGCTCACCATATCTGGGGGCATACAATGAGCAGTTCTTC. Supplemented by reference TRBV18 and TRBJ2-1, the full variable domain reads NAGVMQNPRHLVRRRGQEARLRCSPMKGHSHVYWYRQLPEEGLKFMVYLQKENIIDESGMPKERFSAEFPKEGPSILRIQQVVRGDSAAYFCASSPYLGAYNEQFFGPGTRLTVL.

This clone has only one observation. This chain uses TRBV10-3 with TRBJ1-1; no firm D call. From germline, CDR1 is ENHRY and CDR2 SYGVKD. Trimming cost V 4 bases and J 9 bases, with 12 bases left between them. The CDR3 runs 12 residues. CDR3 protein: CAISGGGEKAFF. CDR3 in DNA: TGTGCCATCAGTGGAGGCGGGGAAAAAGCTTTCTTT.